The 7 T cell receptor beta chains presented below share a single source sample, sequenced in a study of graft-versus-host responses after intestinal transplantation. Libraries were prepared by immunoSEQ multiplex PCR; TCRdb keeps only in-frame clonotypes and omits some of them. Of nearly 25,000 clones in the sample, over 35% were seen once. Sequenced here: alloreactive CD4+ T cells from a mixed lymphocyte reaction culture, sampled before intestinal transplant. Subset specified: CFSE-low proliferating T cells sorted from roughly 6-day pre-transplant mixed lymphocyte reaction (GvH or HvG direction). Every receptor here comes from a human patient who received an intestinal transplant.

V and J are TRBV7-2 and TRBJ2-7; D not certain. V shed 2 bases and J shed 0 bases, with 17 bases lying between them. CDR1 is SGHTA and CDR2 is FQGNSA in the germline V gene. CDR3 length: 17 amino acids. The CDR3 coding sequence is TGTGCCAGCAGCTTATTAAAGGTAGCCTTAAGCTCCTACGAGCAGTACTTC. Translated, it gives CASSLLKVALSSYEQYF.

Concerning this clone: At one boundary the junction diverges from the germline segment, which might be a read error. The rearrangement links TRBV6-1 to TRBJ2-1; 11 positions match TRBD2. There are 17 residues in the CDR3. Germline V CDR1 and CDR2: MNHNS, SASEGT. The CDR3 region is CASSGLAGLSSYNEQFF. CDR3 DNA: TGTGCCAGTAGTGGACTAGCGGGCCTAAGTTCCTACAATGAGCAGTTCTTC.

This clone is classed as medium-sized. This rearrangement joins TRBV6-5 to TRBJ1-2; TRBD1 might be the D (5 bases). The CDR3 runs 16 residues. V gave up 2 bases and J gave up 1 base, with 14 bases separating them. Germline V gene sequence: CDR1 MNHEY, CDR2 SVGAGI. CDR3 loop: CASSYRGLTLNYGYTF. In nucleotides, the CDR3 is TGTGCCAGCAGTTACAGGGGCCTTACCCTTAACTATGGCTACACCTTC.

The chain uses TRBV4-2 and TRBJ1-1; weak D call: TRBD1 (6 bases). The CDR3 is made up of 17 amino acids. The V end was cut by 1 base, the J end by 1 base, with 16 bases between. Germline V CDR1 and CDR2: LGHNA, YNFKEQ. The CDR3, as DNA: TGTGCCAGCAGCCAAGGAGGCAGGGGCAAACGGAACACTGAAGCTTTCTTT. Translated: CASSQGGRGKRNTEAFF.

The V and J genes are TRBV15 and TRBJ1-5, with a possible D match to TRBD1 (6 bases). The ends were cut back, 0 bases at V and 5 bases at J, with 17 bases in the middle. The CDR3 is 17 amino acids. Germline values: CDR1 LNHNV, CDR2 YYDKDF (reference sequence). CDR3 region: CATSRDYLDRQDQPQHF. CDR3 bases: TGTGCCACCAGCAGAGACTACCTAGACAGGCAGGATCAGCCCCAGCATTTT.

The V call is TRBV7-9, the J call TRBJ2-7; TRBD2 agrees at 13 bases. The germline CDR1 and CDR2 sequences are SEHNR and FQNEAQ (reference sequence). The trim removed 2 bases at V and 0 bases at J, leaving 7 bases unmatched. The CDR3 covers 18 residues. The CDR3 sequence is CASSLFGTSGRVSYEQYF. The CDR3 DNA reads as TGTGCCAGCAGCTTATTCGGCACTAGCGGGAGGGTCTCCTACGAGCAGTACTTC.

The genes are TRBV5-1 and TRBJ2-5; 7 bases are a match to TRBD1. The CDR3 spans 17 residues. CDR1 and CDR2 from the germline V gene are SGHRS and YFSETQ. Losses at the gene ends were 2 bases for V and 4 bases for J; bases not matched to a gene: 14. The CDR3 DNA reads TGCGCCAGCAGCTTTATGACAGGGATGGGATCGGGAGAGACCCAGTACTTC. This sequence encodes CASSFMTGMGSGETQYF.